These T cell receptor beta chains were read from a single sample in a study of blood T cell repertoires in COVID-19. The data were produced by immunoSEQ multiplex PCR, yet TCRdb's version contains in-frame clones alone and is incomplete. Among about 480,000 clones listed, around 89% were seen once. Sequenced sample: PBMCs or T cells enriched from blood (not recorded which). The receptors were gathered from a middle-aged woman who had recovered from COVID-19. CDR3s include the opening cysteine and the closing phenylalanine or tryptophan. Clone size is shown for a subset of rows, as once, few, many or a class of expanded clone.

V	size	J	CDR3
TRBV7-6	.	TRBJ2-7	CASKALAGVHEQYF
TRBV5-4	.	TRBJ2-3	CASSLAGEGDTQYF
TRBV5-1	.	TRBJ1-1	CASSLTGTGGMNTEAFF
TRBV5-6	.	TRBJ1-2	CASSLPSRGYTF
TRBV30	once	TRBJ1-1	CAWTKREGAEAFF
TRBV10-3	once	TRBJ2-1	CAISVVAGAYNEQFF
TRBV21-1	.	TRBJ1-1	CASSTEPWEGLDTEAFF
TRBV7-2	.	TRBJ2-7	CASSLGGGRVEQYF
TRBV12-3/TRBV12-4	.	TRBJ1-2	CASSWTGGYGYTF
TRBV3-1/TRBV3-2	.	TRBJ1-1	CASSLGTGSMNTEAFF
TRBV5-1	.	TRBJ1-6	CASSTAGTPNSPLHF
TRBV6-1	.	TRBJ1-2	CASSEAGVYGYTF
TRBV7-2	.	TRBJ2-1	CASSLGLAGGYEQFF
TRBV4-1	.	TRBJ2-1	CASSPGSGSDEQFF
TRBV10-3	.	TRBJ2-7	CAISRLKGAVDEQYF
TRBV11-2	.	TRBJ1-2	CASSTSTGSWYGYTF
TRBV19	.	TRBJ2-2	CASSAQTRAALRSNTGELFF
TRBV6-2/TRBV6-3	.	TRBJ2-1	CASSLGDRDYNEQFF
TRBV6-5	.	TRBJ1-1	CASRYGQYETEAFF
TRBV7-9	once	TRBJ2-2	CASSFGYTTGELFF
TRBV5-1	.	TRBJ1-4	CASSPDREHEKLFF
TRBV28	few	TRBJ2-3	CASSRLAGGADTQYF
TRBV4-2	.	TRBJ2-3	CASSQGGTTDTQYF
TRBV5-6	.	TRBJ2-4	CASSLELAGGVAKNIQYF
TRBV5-4	.	TRBJ2-3	CASSLQQGADTQYF
TRBV7-9	.	TRBJ1-1	CASSGGGMTAFF
TRBV18	few	TRBJ2-7	CASSLTGGEVNEQYF
TRBV18	.	TRBJ2-1	CASSPTSGGNEQFF
TRBV14	.	TRBJ1-2	CASSQAVSYGYTF
TRBV5-1	.	TRBJ2-2	CASSLVGVANTGELFF
TRBV5-1	once	TRBJ1-4	CASSLGAENEKLFF
TRBV3-1/TRBV3-2	.	TRBJ2-1	CASSQVSRTSSRSYNEQFF
TRBV4-1	.	TRBJ1-2	CASSQEGGRTYGYTF
TRBV5-5	.	TRBJ1-3	CASSSTGRAGNTIYF
TRBV24-1	.	TRBJ2-7	CATSEWQGASYEQYF
TRBV5-6	.	TRBJ1-1	CASGGQGKWTEAFF
TRBV27	once	TRBJ2-7	CASSPGTSGSSYEQYF
TRBV5-5	.	TRBJ2-7	CASSLDTALAGWGPYEQYF
TRBV4-2	.	TRBJ2-1	CASSQEGDYYNEQFF
TRBV11-3	.	TRBJ1-2	CASSLAGTGQLQYGYTF
TRBV10-2	few	TRBJ1-2	CASSEQNYGYTF
TRBV7-2	.	TRBJ2-1	CASSLGLAGGMREQFF
TRBV10-2	once	TRBJ1-1	CASSEAGPTEAFF
TRBV10-3	.	TRBJ2-2	CATTTSGVYTGELFF